The 14 T cell receptor beta chains reported below all come from one sample, sequenced in a study of cytomegalovirus exposure and HLA in healthy donors. Researchers ran the PCR with 60 Vbeta and 13 Jbeta primers. The table came from immunoSEQ multiplex PCR; TCRdb's copy has only in-frame clones and leaves some out. The table shows approximately 150,000 clones, with about 80% occurring only once. Sequences were obtained from PBMCs. Receptors were obtained from a woman in her thirties or forties in good health and CMV-seronegative.

J is TRBJ2-3 and V is TRBV27; D perhaps matches TRBD2 (5 bases). Germline-derived CDR1 and CDR2 are MNHEY and SMNVEV (reference sequence). V lost 5 bases to trimming and J lost 6 bases, with 15 bases between them. This CDR3 contains 14 residues. The CDR3 reads CASSVGSGFDTQYF. CDR3 coding DNA: TGTGCCAGCAGTGTCGGCAGCGGTTTCGATACGCAGTATTTT.

The chain uses TRBV14 and TRBJ2-1, with TRBD2 as a possible D gene (6 bases). This CDR3 region has 17 residues. Germline V gives CDR1 SGHDN, CDR2 FVKESK. The V end was cut by 1 base, the J end by 2 bases, with 15 bases between. DNA of the CDR3: TGTGCCAGCAGCCAAGTTGGGCGGGACCCCCCCTACAATGAGCAGTTCTTC. Residues: CASSQVGRDPPYNEQFF.

The CDR3 DNA is TGTGCCAGTAGTATTGAGGGACACTCTGGAAACACCATATATTTT. Translating gives CASSIEGHSGNTIYF. The chain is built from TRBV19 and TRBJ1-3; maybe TRBD1 (6 bases). V was cut by 3 bases and J by 0 bases, with 9 bases left in between. This CDR3 spans 15 amino acids. Germline-derived CDR1 and CDR2 are LNHDA and SQIVND (reference sequence).

CDR3 sequence reads: CASSLKRRIGGAQETQYF. The CDR3 nucleotides read TGTGCCAGCAGCTTAAAGAGGAGGATCGGCGGGGCCCAAGAGACCCAGTACTTC. The rearrangement uses TRBV7-3 and TRBJ2-5; D might be TRBD2 (6 bases). The CDR3 covers 18 residues. Germline V gene data show CDR1 as SGHTA and CDR2 as FQGTGA. Trimming stripped 1 base from V and 1 base from J, with 19 bases between.

The CDR3 sequence: CASSLGSQPQHF. CDR3 nucleotide sequence: TGTGCCAGCAGCTTGGGGAGTCAGCCCCAGCATTTT. The chain recombines TRBV5-5 with TRBJ1-5, with D hard to call. CDR1 is SGHKS and CDR2 is YYEKEE in the germline V gene (reference sequence). Trimming took 0 bases from V and 6 from J, leaving 4 bases between them. The CDR3 spans 12 residues. Complete variable domain (other parts from reference TRBV5-5 and TRBJ1-5): DAGVTQSPTHLIKTRGQQVTLRCSPISGHKSVSWYQQVLGQGPQFIFQYYEKEERGRGNFPDRFSARQFPNYSSELNVNALLLGDSALYLCASSLGSQPQHFGDGTRLSIL.

This chain uses TRBV5-4 with TRBJ2-7; D possibly corresponds to TRBD1 (5 bases). Germline CDR1 reads SGHNT; CDR2 reads YYREEE (reference sequence). This CDR3 is built from 17 residues. The ends were cut back, 0 bases at V and 5 bases at J, with 21 bases in the middle. This chain's CDR3 is CASSLDIRAALYNEQYF. As DNA, the CDR3 is TGTGCCAGCAGCTTGGACATCAGGGCAGCCTTATATAACGAGCAGTACTTC.

The chain employs TRBV7-2 and TRBJ1-2; 7 bases are a match to TRBD1. V dropped 5 bases and J dropped 7; count of bases not matched to a gene: 13. CDR3 size: 15 residues. Germline V lookup: CDR1 SGHTA, CDR2 FQGNSA. CDR3 in DNA: TGTGCCAGCAGCCTATCCGGGACAGATCAGGGTGGCTACACCTTC. Translating gives CASSLSGTDQGGYTF.

The genes are TRBV5-4 and TRBJ2-7; the match to TRBD1 covers 10 bases. CDR3 size: 14 residues. V lost 3 bases to trimming and J lost 0 bases; unmatched junction nucleotides: 0. CDR1 and CDR2 (germline): SGHNT, YYREEE (reference sequence). The CDR3 DNA reads as TGTGCCAGCAGCTGGGACAGGGGCTCCTACGAGCAGTACTTC. This codes for CASSWDRGSYEQYF.

The V gene is TRBV28, the J gene TRBJ2-1, with 8 bases fitting TRBD1. The germline CDR1 and CDR2 sequences are MDHEN and SYDVKM. V lost 6 bases, J lost 8 bases, and 9 bases stayed unmatched. CDR3 length equals 14 residues. CDR3 protein: CASSPDRAVDEQFF. CDR3 bases: TGTGCCAGCAGCCCGGACAGGGCGGTCGATGAGCAGTTCTTC.

V is TRBV7-2 and J is TRBJ2-7; 11 bases are shared with TRBD2. This CDR3 has 17 residues. CDR1 is SGHTA and CDR2 is FQGNSA in the germline V gene. J was trimmed by 2 bases and V by 5 bases; bases with no gene match: 11. CDR3 region: CASSPPGLAGGTYEQYF. CDR3 nucleotides: TGTGCCAGCAGCCCCCCTGGGCTAGCGGGAGGTACCTACGAGCAGTACTTC. The variable domain in full, completed from reference TRBV7-2 and TRBJ2-7, reads GAGVSQSPSNKVTEKGKDVELRCDPISGHTALYWYRQSLGQGLEFLIYFQGNSAPDKSGLPSDRFSAERTGGSVSTLTIQRTQQEDSAVYLCASSPPGLAGGTYEQYFGPGTRLTVT.

V is TRBV28 and J is TRBJ1-5; tentatively, D is TRBD1 (5 bases). The germline CDR1 and CDR2 sequences are MDHEN and SYDVKM. Trimming removed 6 bases from V and 0 bases from J, with 15 bases in between. The CDR3 is made up of 16 amino acids. CDR3 in amino acids: CASSRTGGYSNQPQHF. For the CDR3, the DNA is TGTGCCAGCAGCCGCACCGGGGGGTATAGCAATCAGCCCCAGCATTTT.

J is TRBJ1-1 and V is TRBV18, with D possibly matching TRBD1 (6 bases). CDR3 length equals 15 residues. V was clipped by 4 bases and J by 4 bases, with 16 bases between them. Germline CDR1 reads KGHSH; CDR2 reads LQKENI. CDR3 nucleotides: TGTGCCAGCTCACTCTCGACAGGAGCGACCACTGAAGCTTTCTTT. Its protein is CASSLSTGATTEAFF.

V gene TRBV7-2 combines with J gene TRBJ1-5, with 7 nucleotides matching TRBD1. V was pared by 6 bases and J by 5 bases, with 22 bases of the junction left unmatched. The CDR3 has 19 residues. Germline V gene sequence: CDR1 SGHTA, CDR2 FQGNSA. The CDR3 sequence is CASRKSLGTAPAVDQPQHF. CDR3 bases: TGTGCCAGCAGAAAAAGTCTGGGGACAGCGCCGGCGGTGGATCAGCCCCAGCATTTT.

The chain couples TRBV7-8 to TRBJ2-1, with TRBD2 identical over 10 bases. Germline values: CDR1 SGHVS, CDR2 FQNEAQ. There are 17 residues in the CDR3. Germline trimming cut 3 bases from V and 5 bases from J; bases unmatched to any gene: 10. The CDR3 loop reads CASSFTLAGVRDNEQFF. The DNA for the CDR3 is TGTGCCAGCAGCTTCACGCTAGCGGGAGTTCGGGACAATGAGCAGTTCTTC.